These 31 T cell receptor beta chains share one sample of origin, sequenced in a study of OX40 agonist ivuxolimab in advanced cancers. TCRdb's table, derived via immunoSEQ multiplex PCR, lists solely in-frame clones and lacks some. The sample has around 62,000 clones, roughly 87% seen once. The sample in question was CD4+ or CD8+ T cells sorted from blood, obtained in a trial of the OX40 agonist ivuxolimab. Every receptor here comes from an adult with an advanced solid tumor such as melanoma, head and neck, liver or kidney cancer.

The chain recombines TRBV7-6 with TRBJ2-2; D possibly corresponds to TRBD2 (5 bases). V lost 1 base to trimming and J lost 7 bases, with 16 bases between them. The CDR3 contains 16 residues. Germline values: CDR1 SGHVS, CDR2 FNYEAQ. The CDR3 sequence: CASSLEDGRGGGELFF. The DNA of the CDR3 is TGTGCCAGCAGCTTAGAGGACGGGCGAGGAGGCGGGGAGCTGTTTTTT.

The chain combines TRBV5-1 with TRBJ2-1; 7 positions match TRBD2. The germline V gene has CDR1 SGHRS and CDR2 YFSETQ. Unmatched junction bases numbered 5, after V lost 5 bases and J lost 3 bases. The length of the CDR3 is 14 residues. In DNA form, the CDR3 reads TGCGCCAGCAGTCAAGCGGGGTTCTACAATGAGCAGTTCTTC. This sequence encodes CASSQAGFYNEQFF. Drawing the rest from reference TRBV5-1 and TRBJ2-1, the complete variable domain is KAGVTQTPRYLIKTRGQQVTLSCSPISGHRSVSWYQQTPGQGLQFLFEYFSETQRNKGNFPGRFSGRQFSNSRSEMNVSTLELGDSALYLCASSQAGFYNEQFFGPGTRLTVL.

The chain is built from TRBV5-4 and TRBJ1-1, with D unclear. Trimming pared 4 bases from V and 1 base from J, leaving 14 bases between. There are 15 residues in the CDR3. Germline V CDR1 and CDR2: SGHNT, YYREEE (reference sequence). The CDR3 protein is CASSPPAEKNTEAFF. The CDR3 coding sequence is TGTGCCAGCAGCCCCCCGGCAGAAAAGAACACTGAAGCTTTCTTT.

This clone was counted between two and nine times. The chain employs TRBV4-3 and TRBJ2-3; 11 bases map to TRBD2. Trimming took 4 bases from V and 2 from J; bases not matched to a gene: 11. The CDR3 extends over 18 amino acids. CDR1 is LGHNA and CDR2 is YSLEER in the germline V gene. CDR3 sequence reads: CASSRFLTSGVNTDTQYF. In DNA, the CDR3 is TGCGCCAGCAGCCGATTTTTGACTAGCGGGGTAAACACAGATACGCAGTATTTT.

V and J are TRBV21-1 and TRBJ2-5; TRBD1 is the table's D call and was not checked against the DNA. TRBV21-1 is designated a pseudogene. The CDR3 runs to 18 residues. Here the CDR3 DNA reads TGTGCCAGCAGCAAAGCTAACCTACAGGGGGCGAGCCAAGAGACCCAGTACTTC. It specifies CASSKANLQGASQETQYF.

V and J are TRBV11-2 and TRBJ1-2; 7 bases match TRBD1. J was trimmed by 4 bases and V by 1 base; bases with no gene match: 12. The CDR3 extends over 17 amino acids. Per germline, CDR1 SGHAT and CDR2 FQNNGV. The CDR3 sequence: CASSLVAGRGETYGYTF. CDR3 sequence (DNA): TGTGCCAGCAGCTTAGTGGCGGGCAGGGGGGAAACCTATGGCTACACCTTC.

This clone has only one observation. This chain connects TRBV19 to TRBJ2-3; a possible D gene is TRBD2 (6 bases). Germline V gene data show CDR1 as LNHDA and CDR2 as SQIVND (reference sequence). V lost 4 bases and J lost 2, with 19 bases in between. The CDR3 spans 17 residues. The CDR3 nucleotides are TGTGCCAGTAGTACTCCCCCTCGAGCGGGCCTCACAGATACGCAGTATTTT. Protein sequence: CASSTPPRAGLTDTQYF.

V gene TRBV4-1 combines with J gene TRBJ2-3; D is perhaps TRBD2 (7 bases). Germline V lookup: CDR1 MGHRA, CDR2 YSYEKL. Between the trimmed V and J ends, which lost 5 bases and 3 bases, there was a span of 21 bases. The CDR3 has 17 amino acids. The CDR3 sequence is CASSSRGGGRRTDTQYF. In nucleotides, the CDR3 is TGCGCCAGCAGCTCCCGAGGGGGGGGGCGAAGAACAGATACGCAGTATTTT.

The CDR3 here is CASSLGTRGNYEQYF. CDR3 nucleotide sequence: TGTGCCAGCAGCTTAGGCACCAGGGGTAACTACGAGCAGTACTTC. The chain uses TRBV11-2 and TRBJ2-7; maybe TRBD1 (6 bases). Trimming stripped 1 base from V and 3 bases from J, with 13 bases between. CDR3 length equals 15 residues. Germline CDR1 SGHAT, CDR2 FQNNGV.

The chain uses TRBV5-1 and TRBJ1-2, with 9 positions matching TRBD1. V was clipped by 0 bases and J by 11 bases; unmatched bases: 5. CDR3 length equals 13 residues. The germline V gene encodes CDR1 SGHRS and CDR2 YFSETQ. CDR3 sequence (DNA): TGCGCCAGCAGCTTGGGGACAGGGGAGAGGTACACCTTC. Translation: CASSLGTGERYTF. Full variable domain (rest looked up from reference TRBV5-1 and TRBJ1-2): KAGVTQTPRYLIKTRGQQVTLSCSPISGHRSVSWYQQTPGQGLQFLFEYFSETQRNKGNFPGRFSGRQFSNSRSEMNVSTLELGDSALYLCASSLGTGERYTFGSGTRLTVV.

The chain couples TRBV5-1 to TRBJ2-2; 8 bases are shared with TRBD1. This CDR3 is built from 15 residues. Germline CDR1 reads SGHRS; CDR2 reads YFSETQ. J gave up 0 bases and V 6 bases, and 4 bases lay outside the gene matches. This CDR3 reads CASTTDRANTGELFF. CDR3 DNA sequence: TGCGCCAGCACAACGGACAGGGCGAACACCGGGGAGCTGTTTTTT.

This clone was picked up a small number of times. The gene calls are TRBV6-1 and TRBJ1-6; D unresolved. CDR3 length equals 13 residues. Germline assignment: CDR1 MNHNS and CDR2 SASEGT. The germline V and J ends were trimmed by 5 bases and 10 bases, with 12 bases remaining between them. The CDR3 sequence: CASSWARSSPLHF. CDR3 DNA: TGTGCCAGCAGTTGGGCCCGTTCGTCACCCCTCCACTTT.

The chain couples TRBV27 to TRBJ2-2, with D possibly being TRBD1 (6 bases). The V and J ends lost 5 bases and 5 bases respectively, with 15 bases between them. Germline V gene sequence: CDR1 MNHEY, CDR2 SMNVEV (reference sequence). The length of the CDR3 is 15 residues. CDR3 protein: CASSKTGTRTGELFF. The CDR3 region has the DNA TGTGCCAGCAGTAAAACAGGGACCCGGACCGGGGAGCTGTTTTTT.

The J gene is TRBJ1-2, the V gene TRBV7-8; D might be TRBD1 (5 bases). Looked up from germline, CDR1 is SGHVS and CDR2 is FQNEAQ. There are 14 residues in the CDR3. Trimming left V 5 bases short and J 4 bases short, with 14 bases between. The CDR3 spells CASSPRREPYGYTF. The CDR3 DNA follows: TGTGCCAGCAGCCCCCGCAGGGAGCCCTATGGCTACACCTTC.

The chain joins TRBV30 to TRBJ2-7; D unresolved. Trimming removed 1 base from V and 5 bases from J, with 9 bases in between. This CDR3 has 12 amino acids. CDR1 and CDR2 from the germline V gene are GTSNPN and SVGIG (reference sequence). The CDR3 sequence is CAWSAIGNEQYF. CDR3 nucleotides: TGTGCCTGGAGTGCCATTGGCAACGAGCAGTACTTC.

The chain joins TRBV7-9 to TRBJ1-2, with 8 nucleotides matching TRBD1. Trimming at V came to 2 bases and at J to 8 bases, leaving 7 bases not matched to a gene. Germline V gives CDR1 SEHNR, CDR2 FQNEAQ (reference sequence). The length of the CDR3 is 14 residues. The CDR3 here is CASSLQDRVRGYTF. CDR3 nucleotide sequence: TGTGCCAGCAGCTTACAGGACAGGGTTCGGGGCTACACCTTC.

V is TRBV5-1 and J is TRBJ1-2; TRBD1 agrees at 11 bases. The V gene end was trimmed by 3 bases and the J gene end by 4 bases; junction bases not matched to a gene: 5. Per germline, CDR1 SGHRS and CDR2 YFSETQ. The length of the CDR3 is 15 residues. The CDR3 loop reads CASSSGDRGSYGYTF. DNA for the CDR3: TGCGCCAGCAGCTCTGGGGACAGGGGGAGCTATGGCTACACCTTC.

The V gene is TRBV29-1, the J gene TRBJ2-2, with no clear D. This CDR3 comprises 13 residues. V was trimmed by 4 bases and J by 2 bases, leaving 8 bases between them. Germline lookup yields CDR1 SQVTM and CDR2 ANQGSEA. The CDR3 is CSVAQPNTGELFF. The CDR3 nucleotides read TGCAGCGTTGCCCAGCCCAACACCGGGGAGCTGTTTTTT.

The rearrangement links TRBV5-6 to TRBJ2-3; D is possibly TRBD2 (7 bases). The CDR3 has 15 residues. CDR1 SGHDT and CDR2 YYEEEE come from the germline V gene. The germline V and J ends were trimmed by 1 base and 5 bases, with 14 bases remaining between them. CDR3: CASSLRRGLGDTQYF. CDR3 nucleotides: TGTGCCAGCAGCTTGCGGCGGGGGCTGGGAGATACGCAGTATTTT.

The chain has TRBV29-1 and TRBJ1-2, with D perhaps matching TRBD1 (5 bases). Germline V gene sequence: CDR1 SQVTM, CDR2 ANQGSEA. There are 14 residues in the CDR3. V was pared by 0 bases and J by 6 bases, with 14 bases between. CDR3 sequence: CSVEDRGRGHGYTF. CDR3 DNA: TGCAGCGTTGAAGATCGGGGGAGGGGCCATGGCTACACCTTC.

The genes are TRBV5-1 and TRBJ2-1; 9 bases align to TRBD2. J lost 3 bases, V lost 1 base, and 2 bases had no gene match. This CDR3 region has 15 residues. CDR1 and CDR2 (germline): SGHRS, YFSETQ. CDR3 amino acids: CASSLQRGDYNEQFF. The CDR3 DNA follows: TGCGCCAGCAGCTTGCAGCGGGGGGACTACAATGAGCAGTTCTTC.

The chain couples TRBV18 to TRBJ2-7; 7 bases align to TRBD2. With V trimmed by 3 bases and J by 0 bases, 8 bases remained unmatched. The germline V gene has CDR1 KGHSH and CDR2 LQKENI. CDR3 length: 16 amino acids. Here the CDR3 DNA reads TGTGCCAGCTCACCCCGCCCGGGGGGAAGCTCCTACGAGCAGTACTTC. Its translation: CASSPRPGGSSYEQYF. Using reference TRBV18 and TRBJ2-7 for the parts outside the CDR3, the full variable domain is NAGVMQNPRHLVRRRGQEARLRCSPMKGHSHVYWYRQLPEEGLKFMVYLQKENIIDESGMPKERFSAEFPKEGPSILRIQQVVRGDSAAYFCASSPRPGGSSYEQYFGPGTRLTVT.

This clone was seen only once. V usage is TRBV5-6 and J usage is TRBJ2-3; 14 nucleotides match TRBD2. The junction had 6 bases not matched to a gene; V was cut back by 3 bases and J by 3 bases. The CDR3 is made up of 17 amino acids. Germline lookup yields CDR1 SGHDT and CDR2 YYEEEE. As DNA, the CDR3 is TGTGCCAGCAGCTCGAAGACTAGCGGGGGGGCAACAGATACGCAGTATTTT. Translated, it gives CASSSKTSGGATDTQYF.

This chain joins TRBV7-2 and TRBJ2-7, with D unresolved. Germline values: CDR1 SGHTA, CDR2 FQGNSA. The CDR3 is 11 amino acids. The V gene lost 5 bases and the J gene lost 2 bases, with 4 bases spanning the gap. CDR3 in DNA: TGTGCCAGCAGCGCCGCCTACGAGCAGTACTTC. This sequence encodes CASSAAYEQYF.

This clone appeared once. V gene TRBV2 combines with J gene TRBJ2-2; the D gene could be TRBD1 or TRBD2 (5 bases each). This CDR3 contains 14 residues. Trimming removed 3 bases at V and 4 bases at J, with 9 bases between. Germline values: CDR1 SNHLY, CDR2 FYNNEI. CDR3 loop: CASSEWGFTGELFF. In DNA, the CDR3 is TGTGCCAGCAGTGAGTGGGGGTTCACCGGGGAGCTGTTTTTT.

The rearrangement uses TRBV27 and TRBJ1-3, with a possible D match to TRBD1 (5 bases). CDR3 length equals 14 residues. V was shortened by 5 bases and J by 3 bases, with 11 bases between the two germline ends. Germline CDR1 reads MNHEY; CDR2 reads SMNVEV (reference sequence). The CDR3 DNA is TGTGCCAGCAGTCGTACTGGGGGTGGAAACACCATATATTTT. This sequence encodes CASSRTGGGNTIYF.

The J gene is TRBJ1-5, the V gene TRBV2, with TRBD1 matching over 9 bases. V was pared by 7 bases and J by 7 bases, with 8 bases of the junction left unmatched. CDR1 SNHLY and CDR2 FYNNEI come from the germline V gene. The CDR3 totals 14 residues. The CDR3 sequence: CASKGQGAIQPQHF. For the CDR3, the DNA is TGTGCCAGCAAGGGACAGGGTGCGATACAGCCCCAGCATTTT. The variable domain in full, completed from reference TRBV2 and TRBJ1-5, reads EPEVTQTPSHQVTQMGQEVILRCVPISNHLYFYWYRQILGQKVEFLVSFYNNEISEKSEIFDDQFSVERPDGSNFTLKIRSTKLEDSAMYFCASKGQGAIQPQHFGDGTRLSIL.

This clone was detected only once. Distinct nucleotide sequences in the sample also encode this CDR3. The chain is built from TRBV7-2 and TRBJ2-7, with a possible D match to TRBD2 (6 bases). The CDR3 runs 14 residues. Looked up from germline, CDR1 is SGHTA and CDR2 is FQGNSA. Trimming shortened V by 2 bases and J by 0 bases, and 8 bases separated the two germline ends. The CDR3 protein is CASSLSGSSYEQYF. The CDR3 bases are TGTGCCAGCAGCTTATCCGGGAGCTCCTACGAGCAGTACTTC.

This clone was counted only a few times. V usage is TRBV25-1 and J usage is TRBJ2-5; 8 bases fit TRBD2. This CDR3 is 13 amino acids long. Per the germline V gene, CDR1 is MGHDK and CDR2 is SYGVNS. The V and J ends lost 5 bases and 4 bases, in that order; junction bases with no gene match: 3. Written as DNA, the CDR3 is TGTGCCAGCAGTAGCGGGGGTCTAGAGACCCAGTACTTC. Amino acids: CASSSGGLETQYF.

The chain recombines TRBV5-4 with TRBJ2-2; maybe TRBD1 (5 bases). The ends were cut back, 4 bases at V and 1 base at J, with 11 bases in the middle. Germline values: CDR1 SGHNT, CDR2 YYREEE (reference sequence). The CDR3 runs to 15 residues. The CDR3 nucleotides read TGTGCCAGCAGCCCTGATCAGGGGAACACCGGGGAGCTGTTTTTT. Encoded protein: CASSPDQGNTGELFF.

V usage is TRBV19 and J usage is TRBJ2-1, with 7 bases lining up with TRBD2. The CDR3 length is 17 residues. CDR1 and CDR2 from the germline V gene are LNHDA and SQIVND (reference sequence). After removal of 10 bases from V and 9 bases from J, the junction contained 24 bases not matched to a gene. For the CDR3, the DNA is TGTGCCACCAACTGGGAGGGACGGGATACTTTGTCCGGTGAGCAGTTCTTC. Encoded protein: CATNWEGRDTLSGEQFF. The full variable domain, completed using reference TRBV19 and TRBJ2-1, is DGGITQSPKYLFRKEGQNVTLSCEQNLNHDAMYWYRQDPGQGLRLIYYSQIVNDFQKGDIAEGYSVSREKKESFPLTVTSAQKNPTAFYLCATNWEGRDTLSGEQFFGPGTRLTVL.